What follows describes a single T cell receptor beta chain. This CDR3 has 14 amino acids. CDR1 LNHDA and CDR2 SQIVND come from the germline V gene (reference sequence). Trimming took 6 bases from V and 2 from J; bases not matched to a gene: 3. Primers for the PCR totalled 60 Vbeta and 13 Jbeta. This table comes from immunoSEQ multiplex PCR, and its TCRdb copy is limited to in-frame clones, with some not included. The sample lists about 190,000 clones, roughly 83% occurring once. The data belong to a study of cytomegalovirus exposure and HLA in healthy donors. The rearrangement links TRBV19 to TRBJ2-3, with 9 positions matching TRBD2. Input material: PBMCs. This TCR derives from a boy younger than 18 in good health and CMV-seronegative. The CDR3, as DNA: TGTGCCAGTAGGACTAGCGGACTCACAGATACGCAGTATTTT. Protein: CASRTSGLTDTQYF.